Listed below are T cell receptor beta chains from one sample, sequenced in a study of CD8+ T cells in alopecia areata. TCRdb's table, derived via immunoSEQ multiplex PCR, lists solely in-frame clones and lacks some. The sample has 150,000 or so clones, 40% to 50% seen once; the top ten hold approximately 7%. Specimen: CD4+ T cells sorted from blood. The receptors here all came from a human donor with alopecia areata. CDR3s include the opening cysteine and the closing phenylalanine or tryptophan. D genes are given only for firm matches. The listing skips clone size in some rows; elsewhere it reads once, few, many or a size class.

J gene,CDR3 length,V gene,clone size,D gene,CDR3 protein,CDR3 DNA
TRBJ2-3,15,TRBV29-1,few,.,CSVGIGGTSTDTQYF,TGCAGCGTTGGTATTGGGGGAACTAGCACAGATACGCAGTATTTT
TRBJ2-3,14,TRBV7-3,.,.,CASSLIGNTDTQYF,TGTGCCAGCAGCTTAATTGGGAACACAGATACGCAGTATTTT
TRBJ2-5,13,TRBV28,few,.,CASSSVAPRAQYF,TGTGCCAGCAGTTCCGTGGCACCGCGGGCCCAGTACTTC
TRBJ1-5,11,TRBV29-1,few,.,CSVGMGEPQHF,TGCAGCGTCGGGATGGGCGAGCCCCAGCATTTT
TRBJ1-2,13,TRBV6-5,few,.,CASSYLGGSGYTF,TGTGCCAGCAGTTACCTCGGGGGGTCTGGCTACACCTTC
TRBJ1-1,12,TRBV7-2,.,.,CASTDWNTEAFF,TGTGCCAGCACGGACTGGAACACTGAAGCTTTCTTT
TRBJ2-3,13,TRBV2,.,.,CASSDYRDNTQYF,TGTGCCAGCAGTGACTACCGGGATAATACGCAGTATTTT
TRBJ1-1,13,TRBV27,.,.,CASSLWSYTEAFF,TGTGCCAGCAGTTTATGGTCCTACACTGAAGCTTTCTTT
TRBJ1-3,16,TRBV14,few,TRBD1,CASSQDRASSGNTIYF,TGTGCCAGCAGCCAGGACAGGGCGTCGTCGGGAAACACCATATATTTT
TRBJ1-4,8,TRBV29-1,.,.,CSVDGQVF,TGCAGCGTTGACGGACAAGTTTTT
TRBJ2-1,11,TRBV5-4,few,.,CASSLGREQFF,TGTGCCAGCAGCTTAGGCAGGGAGCAGTTCTTC
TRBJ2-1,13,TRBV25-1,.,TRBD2,CASSAGLAYEQFF,TGTGCCAGCAGTGCGGGACTAGCGTATGAGCAGTTCTTC
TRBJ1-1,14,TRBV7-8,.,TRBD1,CASSTRQGNTEAFF,TGTGCCAGCAGCACCCGACAGGGGAACACTGAAGCTTTCTTT
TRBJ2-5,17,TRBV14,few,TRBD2,CASSQSWEGLLQETQYF,TGTGCCAGCAGCCAATCTTGGGAGGGACTTCTCCAAGAGACCCAGTACTTC
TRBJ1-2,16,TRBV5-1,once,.,CASSSARAETGRGYTF,TGCGCCAGCAGTTCAGCCCGAGCGGAAACAGGACGTGGCTACACCTTC
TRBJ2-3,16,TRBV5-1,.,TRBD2,CASSLRLAGGSDTQYF,TGCGCCAGCAGCTTGCGGCTAGCGGGAGGATCGGATACGCAGTATTTT
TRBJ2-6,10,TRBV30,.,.,CASGANVLTF,TGTGCCTCTGGGGCCAACGTCCTGACTTTC
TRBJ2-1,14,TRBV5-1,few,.,CASSQQGFLNEQFF,TGCGCCAGCAGCCAGCAGGGTTTCCTAAATGAGCAGTTCTTC
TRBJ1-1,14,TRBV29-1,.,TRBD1,CSVARDSMNTEAFF,TGCAGCGTTGCCCGGGACAGCATGAACACTGAAGCTTTCTTT
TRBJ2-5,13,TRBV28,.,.,CASLLQNQETQYF,TGTGCCAGCCTCCTACAGAACCAAGAGACCCAGTACTTC
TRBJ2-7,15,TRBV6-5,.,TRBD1,CASTPQGTGVGEQYF,TGTGCCAGCACCCCGCAGGGGACAGGGGTGGGCGAGCAGTACTTC
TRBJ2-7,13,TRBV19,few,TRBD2,CASSIGGGYEQYF,TGTGCCAGTAGTATAGGCGGGGGCTACGAGCAGTACTTC
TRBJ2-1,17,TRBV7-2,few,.,CASSSNTDWSKGNEQFF,TGTGCCAGCAGCTCGAACACCGACTGGTCCAAGGGCAATGAGCAGTTCTTC
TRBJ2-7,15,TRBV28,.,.,CASSDPWAQTYEQYF,TGTGCCAGCAGCGATCCCTGGGCCCAGACCTACGAGCAGTACTTC
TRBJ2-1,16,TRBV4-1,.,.,CASSQDPRSSYNEQFF,TGCGCCAGCAGCCAAGATCCCAGGAGCTCCTACAATGAGCAGTTCTTC
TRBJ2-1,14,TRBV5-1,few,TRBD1,CASSLDGQGNEQFF,TGCGCCAGCAGCTTGGATGGACAGGGGAATGAGCAGTTCTTC
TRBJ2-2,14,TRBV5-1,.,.,CASSLTGRGGELFF,TGCGCCAGCAGCTTGACAGGGCGTGGCGGGGAGCTGTTTTTT